Shown below are 16 T cell receptor beta chains from a single sample sequenced in a study of control samples from healthy donors and cancer patients. Measured with immunoSEQ multiplex PCR; TCRdb has only the in-frame clones, and not every one. The sample includes approximately 120,000 clones, roughly 87% seen only once; the top ten take 1.5% to 2%. The specimen sequenced was blood. These receptors were taken from a young man in good health.

The chain has TRBV20-1 and TRBJ2-7; D is ambiguous. V shed 3 bases and J shed 0 bases, with 6 bases lying between them. The CDR3 has 12 amino acids. CDR1 DFQATT and CDR2 SNEGSKA come from the germline V gene (reference sequence). Here the CDR3 DNA reads TGCAGTGCTAGTTACACCTCCTACGAGCAGTACTTC. Translating it yields CSASYTSYEQYF.

This clone has only a few counts. The chain couples TRBV19 to TRBJ1-1; D unresolved. The CDR3 loop spans 11 amino acids. Trimming took 5 bases from V and 7 from J, leaving 8 bases between them. Germline assignment: CDR1 LNHDA and CDR2 SQIVND (reference sequence). CDR3 sequence: CASSWVFEAFF. DNA of the CDR3: TGTGCCAGTAGTTGGGTCTTTGAAGCTTTCTTT.

The chain has TRBV18 and TRBJ2-7, with 11 bases that match TRBD2. The germline V gene has CDR1 KGHSH and CDR2 LQKENI. This CDR3 has 15 residues. The V segment lost 6 bases and the J segment 4 bases; nucleotides outside the gene matches: 8. CDR3 residues: CASSPRVAGGYEQYF. The CDR3 nucleotides read TGTGCCAGCTCCCCCCGTGTAGCGGGAGGGTACGAGCAGTACTTC.

The chain employs TRBV7-6 and TRBJ2-1; 8 nucleotides agree with TRBD2. This CDR3 is 15 amino acids long. From germline, CDR1 is SGHVS and CDR2 FNYEAQ. Trimming cost V 0 bases and J 9 bases; bases outside gene matches: 7. CDR3 coding DNA: TGTGCCAGCAGCTTAGCGGGACTAGGCTTAGGTGAGCAGTTCTTC. Translation: CASSLAGLGLGEQFF.

This clone showed up just once. The rearrangement links TRBV19 to TRBJ2-2, with D tentatively TRBD2 (6 bases). V lost 6 bases to trimming and J lost 5 bases, with 19 bases between them. Germline-derived CDR1 and CDR2 are LNHDA and SQIVND (reference sequence). The CDR3 has 16 residues. CDR3 nucleotides: TGTGCCAGTAGGACATCCGGGACTTCGGGGACCGGGGAGCTGTTTTTT. As protein: CASRTSGTSGTGELFF.

The chain carries TRBV6-1 and TRBJ2-5, with D hard to call. Germline CDR1 is MNHNS and CDR2 is SASEGT. This CDR3 spans 14 amino acids. The V end lost 6 bases, the J end lost 2 bases, and 13 bases lay between the germline ends. The DNA for the CDR3 is TGTGCCAGCAGATCGACGGGTCCTCAAGAGACCCAGTACTTC. Translating it yields CASRSTGPQETQYF.

This chain links TRBV15 with TRBJ2-7; the D gene is possibly TRBD1 (6 bases). Germline V gene lookup returns CDR1 LNHNV and CDR2 YYDKDF (reference sequence). The CDR3 is 13 amino acids. Trimming shortened V by 2 bases and J by 4 bases, and 9 bases separated the two germline ends. For the CDR3, the DNA is TGTGCCACCAGCAGACAACAGGGATACGAGCAGTACTTC. Its protein product is CATSRQQGYEQYF.

This chain uses TRBV19 with TRBJ1-5; 9 bases are a match to TRBD1. The germline CDR1 and CDR2 sequences are LNHDA and SQIVND (reference sequence). The CDR3 is 18 amino acids. The V and J ends lost 2 bases and 4 bases, in that order; junction bases with no gene match: 12. DNA of the CDR3: TGTGCCAGTAGTATATTCGCAAACAGGGGGCGGCGGAATCAGCCCCAGCATTTT. It codes for CASSIFANRGRRNQPQHF.

The chain couples TRBV20-1 to TRBJ1-4; D not resolved. Deletions cut 3 bases from V and 7 bases from J, with 18 bases between. The CDR3 spans 15 residues. Germline V gives CDR1 DFQATT, CDR2 SNEGSKA (reference sequence). CDR3 region: CSASSNRGFGEKLFF. The DNA of the CDR3 is TGCAGTGCTAGTTCAAATCGAGGGTTCGGTGAAAAACTGTTTTTT.

The rearrangement uses TRBV6-5 and TRBJ2-7; the match to TRBD2 covers 7 bases. Trimming removed 5 bases from V and 3 bases from J; junction bases left unmatched: 7. CDR3 size: 14 residues. Germline assignment: CDR1 MNHEY and CDR2 SVGAGI. CDR3 bases: TGTGCCAGCAGTATGGGACTACCTTACTACGAGCAGTACTTC. It codes for CASSMGLPYYEQYF.

V is TRBV19 and J is TRBJ2-4, with D maybe TRBD2 (6 bases). CDR1 is LNHDA and CDR2 is SQIVND in the germline V gene (reference sequence). The V and J ends lost 3 bases and 9 bases respectively, with 9 bases between them. The CDR3 is made up of 12 amino acids. CDR3 in amino acids: CASSIKGGIQYF. DNA for the CDR3: TGTGCCAGTAGTATCAAGGGAGGCATTCAGTACTTC.

CDR3 coding DNA: TGTGCCAGCAACGGACAGGGGTGGAATGAGCAGTTCTTC. Residues: CASNGQGWNEQFF. The chain carries TRBV6-5 and TRBJ2-1; 9 bases are shared with TRBD1. Unmatched junction bases numbered 5, after V lost 7 bases and J lost 7 bases. This CDR3 region has 13 residues. Germline lookup yields CDR1 MNHEY and CDR2 SVGAGI.

The chain has TRBV5-4 and TRBJ2-3; maybe TRBD1 (6 bases). This CDR3 has 15 amino acids. Trimming stripped 0 bases from V and 6 bases from J, with 14 bases between. CDR1 and CDR2 (germline): SGHNT, YYREEE (reference sequence). In nucleotides, the CDR3 is TGTGCCAGCAGCTTGGGGGGGCTGGTGGGGGATACGCAGTATTTT. The encoded protein is CASSLGGLVGDTQYF.

The chain has TRBV23-1 and TRBJ1-2; unclear D gene. TRBV23-1 is identified as an open reading frame with a role that is uncertain. CDR3 size: 17 residues. Trimming removed 0 bases from V and 3 bases from J, with 17 bases in between. CDR3 nucleotides: TGCGCCAGCAGTCAATCCCCCCCCCGGCATCATCACTATGGCTACACCTTC. This codes for CASSQSPPRHHHYGYTF.

V is TRBV14 and J is TRBJ2-7, with TRBD1 matching over 7 bases. The trim removed 1 base at V and 3 bases at J, leaving 9 bases unmatched. In germline, CDR1 is SGHDN, CDR2 FVKESK. The CDR3 contains 16 residues. In nucleotides, the CDR3 is TGTGCCAGCAGCCAAGGATTCGGGACAGCGAACTACGAGCAGTACTTC. Its translation: CASSQGFGTANYEQYF.

This chain connects TRBV9 to TRBJ2-3; D uncertain. The germline gives CDR1 SGDLS, CDR2 YYNGEE. The CDR3 totals 13 residues. The V gene lost 6 bases and the J gene lost 1 base, with 9 bases spanning the gap. CDR3 coding DNA: TGTGCCAGCACCAATAGGGGCACAGATACGCAGTATTTT. It is translated as CASTNRGTDTQYF.